The source of this TCR beta chain is a study of blood T cell repertoires in COVID-19. Authors' analysis steps: Researchers report that nucleated cell counts were estimated from reference gene primer amplification. Measured with immunoSEQ multiplex PCR; TCRdb has only the in-frame clones, and not every one. That table is the source of V, J and clone size, and D and trimming were worked out from the DNA. Among approximately 93,000 clones listed, roughly 88% were seen once. CDR3 length equals 13 residues. Per germline, CDR1 LNHDA and CDR2 SQIVND (reference sequence). V was shortened by 5 bases and J by 0 bases, with 5 bases between the two germline ends.

V is TRBV19 and J is TRBJ2-1; unclear D gene. The sample comprised peripheral blood. The receptor was isolated from a man aged 50 to 60 with active or convalescent COVID-19. In DNA form, the CDR3 reads TGTGCCAGTAGTGCTAGCTCCTACAATGAGCAGTTCTTC. This sequence encodes CASSASSYNEQFF.